This entry concerns a single T cell receptor (beta chain). Primers included in the PCR were 60 Vbeta and 13 Jbeta primers. The repertoire was sequenced with immunoSEQ multiplex PCR; TCRdb's copy has only in-frame clones and lacks some. The repertoire holds 250,000 to 350,000 clones, with 86% as singletons. CDR1 and CDR2 (germline): MNHEY, SMNVEV (reference sequence). The CDR3 is 13 residues long. Trimming left V 3 bases short and J 3 bases short, with 9 bases between. The entry originates in a study of cytomegalovirus exposure and HLA in healthy donors. This receptor was identified in a man between 40 and 49 years old in good health and CMV-seropositive. V and J are TRBV27 and TRBJ2-7; D might be TRBD2 (5 bases). The specimen was PBMCs. The CDR3 sequence is CASSFRRDYEQYF. CDR3 nucleotide sequence: TGTGCCAGCAGTTTCCGACGGGACTACGAGCAGTACTTC.